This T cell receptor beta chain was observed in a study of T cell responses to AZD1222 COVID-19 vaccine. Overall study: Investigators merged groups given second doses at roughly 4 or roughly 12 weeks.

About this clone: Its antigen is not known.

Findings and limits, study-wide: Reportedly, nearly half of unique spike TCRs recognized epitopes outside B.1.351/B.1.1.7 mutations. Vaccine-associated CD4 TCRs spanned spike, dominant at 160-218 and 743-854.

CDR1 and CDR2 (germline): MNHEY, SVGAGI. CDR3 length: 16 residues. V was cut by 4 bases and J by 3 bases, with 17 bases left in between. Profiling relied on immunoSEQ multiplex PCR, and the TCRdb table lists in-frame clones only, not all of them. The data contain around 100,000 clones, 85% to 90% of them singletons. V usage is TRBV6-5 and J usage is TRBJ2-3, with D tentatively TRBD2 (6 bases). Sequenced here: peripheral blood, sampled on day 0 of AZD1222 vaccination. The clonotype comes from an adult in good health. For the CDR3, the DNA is TGTGCCAGCAGTTCTTTCCCCGGGGGTGAGACAGATACGCAGTATTTT. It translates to CASSSFPGGETDTQYF.